This entry concerns a single TCR beta chain. This record comes from a study of T cell responses to AZD1222 COVID-19 vaccine. Study information: The analysis combined second doses at about 4 or about 12 weeks.

TCRdb's table, derived via immunoSEQ multiplex PCR, lists solely in-frame clones and lacks some. The table includes about 100,000 clones, around 89% detected once. CDR1 and CDR2 (germline): ENHRY, SYGVKD. CDR3 length: 15 amino acids. With 8 bases clipped from V and 0 bases from J, the junction kept 5 bases outside the gene matches. This clonotype was sampled from an adult in good health. Sequenced here: peripheral blood, sampled on day 0 of AZD1222 vaccination. The V call is TRBV10-3, the J call TRBJ1-3, with TRBD1 matching 9 bases. The CDR3 reads CAIGGTGRSGNTIYF. The CDR3 region has the DNA TGTGCCATCGGCGGGACAGGGCGCTCTGGAAACACCATATATTTT.